The 32 T cell receptor beta chains below come from one sample, sequenced in a study of tissue T cells after allogeneic stem cell transplantation. Measured with immunoSEQ multiplex PCR; TCRdb has only the in-frame clones, and not every one. This sample carries about 48,000 clones, approximately 73% of them seen once, and the ten largest clones take 0.7%. Sequencing was done on a sample of sorted cells pooled from one or two spleens. The receptor set was obtained from a pool of C57BL/6 mice in good health.

In the case of this clone: Each gene name is a mouse one. The CDR3 extends 1 residue past the end of the read, so its final part is completed from the germline J gene. This chain uses TRBV12-2 with TRBJ2-2, with TRBD2 matching over 9 bases. This CDR3 region has 14 residues. Germline V CDR1 and CDR2: SGHLS, HYDKME. Trimming cost V 1 base and J 6 bases; bases outside gene matches: 2. The CDR3 loop is CASSLGLGSGQLYF. CDR3 DNA, as far as it was read: TGTGCCAGCTCTCTTGGACTGGGGTCCGGGCAGCTCTAC.

As for this clone: Germline and genes here are mouse. The sequenced part of the CDR3 DNA is TGTGCCAGCAGTGAGATTTCTGGAAATACGCTCTAT. Translating it yields CASSEISGNTLY. In full, the CDR3 reads CASSEISGNTLYF. This chain uses TRBV26 with TRBJ1-3; D is unclear. The CDR3 end lies 1 residue beyond the end of the read and is filled in from the germline J gene. The CDR3 has 13 amino acids. Germline V gives CDR1 KGHPV, CDR2 FQNQEV (reference sequence). V lost 5 bases, J lost 0 bases, and 5 bases lay in between.

Comments on this clone: Germline and genes: mouse. The DNA ends 1 residue before the CDR3 does, and the rest of the CDR3 is filled in from the germline J gene. This chain links TRBV16 with TRBJ2-7, with D possibly TRBD1 on 6 matching bases. The germline V and J ends were trimmed by 4 bases and 4 bases, with 8 bases remaining between them. Germline V gives CDR1 SGHSA, CDR2 FRNQAP. This CDR3 spans 12 amino acids. The CDR3 region is CASSSGQYEQYF. The covered CDR3 bases are TGTGCAAGCAGCTCAGGACAGTATGAACAGTAC.

As concerns this clone: Gene and germline names: mouse. Sequencing ends 1 residue short of the CDR3 end; the germline J gene provides the rest. This chain links TRBV16 with TRBJ2-7; 11 nucleotides match TRBD2. V lost 1 base, J lost 4 bases, and 3 bases stayed unmatched. The CDR3 runs 15 residues. The germline gives CDR1 SGHSA, CDR2 FRNQAP. CDR3 DNA (partial): TGTGCAAGCAGCTTAGTAGGACTGGGGGGTTATGAACAGTAC. This sequence encodes CASSLVGLGGYEQY. The whole CDR3 sequence reads CASSLVGLGGYEQYF.

This clone appeared a few times. The genes are named according to mouse. The CDR3 end lies 1 residue beyond the end of the read and is filled in from the germline J gene. The V and J genes are TRBV13-2 and TRBJ1-2; tentative D call: TRBD1 (6 bases). Per germline, CDR1 NNHNN and CDR2 SYGAGS (reference sequence). V lost 0 bases and J 0 bases, leaving 9 bases between the germline ends. The CDR3 consists of 15 residues. The CDR3 loop reads CASGDARTANSDYTF. The sequenced part of the CDR3 DNA is TGTGCCAGCGGTGATGCACGGACAGCAAACTCCGACTACACC.

As concerns this clone: Mouse gene names apply. From the germline J gene comes the end of the CDR3, since the read stops 1 residue before it. The V gene is TRBV1, the J gene TRBJ2-7, with TRBD1 identical over 7 bases. The V and J ends lost 0 bases and 4 bases, in that order; junction bases with no gene match: 3. The CDR3 runs to 14 residues. CDR1 NSQYPW and CDR2 LRSPGD come from the germline V gene (reference sequence). The CDR3 region is CTCSAERDRYEQYF. The sequenced part of the CDR3 DNA is TGCACCTGCAGTGCAGAGAGGGACAGATATGAACAGTAC.

Notes on this clone: The genes and germline here are from mouse. The read is 1 residue too short to cover the CDR3 end, so that end is filled in from the germline J gene. Other DNA sequences in this specimen translate into the identical CDR3. The chain links TRBV19 to TRBJ2-5; D unclear. CDR1 is FNHDT, CDR2 SITEND, per germline (reference sequence). V was clipped by 2 bases and J by 0 bases, with 4 bases between them. This CDR3 has 13 amino acids. The CDR3 reads CASSIQNQDTQYF. The sequenced CDR3 bases are TGTGCCAGCAGTATTCAGAACCAAGACACCCAGTAC.

This clone was recorded a few times. Gene labels here are mouse ones. The read halts 1 residue ahead of the CDR3 end, with the missing end drawn from the germline J gene. This chain connects TRBV24 to TRBJ2-7; 7 nucleotides line up with TRBD2. CDR1 is KGHTA, CDR2 FRNEEI, per germline. The CDR3 spans 14 residues. V dropped 6 bases and J dropped 0; count of bases not matched to a gene: 5. Incomplete CDR3 DNA: TGTGCCAGCAGCCCGACTGGGAGCTCCTATGAACAGTAC. Residues: CASSPTGSSYEQY. The CDR3 in its entirety is CASSPTGSSYEQYF.

This clone was seen only a few times. The germline and genes are mouse ones. Read data end 1 residue before the CDR3 end; the end is taken from the germline J gene. The rearrangement joins TRBV19 to TRBJ2-7, with 7 bases matching TRBD2. Losses at the gene ends were 4 bases for V and 2 bases for J; bases not matched to a gene: 3. Looked up from germline, CDR1 is FNHDT and CDR2 is SITEND (reference sequence). This CDR3 has 13 amino acids. CDR3 sequence: CASSPGLAYEQYF. The covered CDR3 bases are TGTGCCAGCAGTCCAGGACTGGCCTATGAACAGTAC.

On this clone: Genes here carry mouse names. The CDR3 extends 1 residue past the end of the read, so its final part is completed from the germline J gene. The chain recombines TRBV31 with TRBJ1-4; 8 nucleotides line up with TRBD1. The germline V gene has CDR1 GKSSPN and CDR2 SITVG. V shed 0 bases, J shed 5 bases, and the junction held 5 bases outside the gene matches. The CDR3 loop spans 15 amino acids. The sequenced CDR3 bases are TGTGCCTGGAGTCTCCGACAGGGGAAGAACGAAAGATTATTT. The encoded protein is CAWSLRQGKNERLF. Given in full, the CDR3 is CAWSLRQGKNERLFF. Variable domain in full (rest from reference TRBV31 and TRBJ1-4): AQTIHQWPVAEIKAVGSPLSLGCTIKGKSSPNLYWYWQATGGTLQQLFYSITVGQVESVVQLNLSASRPKDDQFILSTEKLLLSHSGFYLCAWSLRQGKNERLFFGHGTKLSVL.

For this clone: The gene symbols are mouse symbols. The read ends 1 residue shy of where the CDR3 ends; the end is completed using the germline J gene. V gene TRBV4 combines with J gene TRBJ1-3; 8 nucleotides align to TRBD1. The germline gives CDR1 LGHDT, CDR2 YNNKQL (reference sequence). The CDR3 has 15 amino acids. After removal of 4 bases from V and 3 bases from J, the junction contained 5 bases not matched to a gene. The covered CDR3 bases are TGTGCCAGCAGCTTCCGACAGGGGATTGGAAATACGCTCTAT. This encodes CASSFRQGIGNTLY. The entire CDR3 protein reads CASSFRQGIGNTLYF.

A remark on this clone: Germline and genes here are mouse. The read is 1 residue too short to cover the CDR3 end, so that end is filled in from the germline J gene. The chain carries TRBV13-2 and TRBJ1-3; 7 nucleotides agree with TRBD1. The trim removed 5 bases at V and 4 bases at J, leaving 6 bases unmatched. Germline V gene data show CDR1 as NNHNN and CDR2 as SYGAGS (reference sequence). The CDR3 has 14 residues. CDR3 DNA, as far as it was read: TGTGCCAGCGGCCTCAGGGGGGCGGGAAATACGCTCTAT. Encoded protein: CASGLRGAGNTLY. The entire CDR3 sequence reads CASGLRGAGNTLYF.

Remarks on this clone: Germline and genes: mouse. Read coverage stops 1 residue before the CDR3 terminus; the germline J gene supplies the remainder. This chain joins TRBV3 and TRBJ2-4, with D possibly matching TRBD1 (6 bases). The length of the CDR3 is 12 residues. With 3 bases removed from V and 7 bases from J, the gap between germline ends came to 8 bases. Germline values: CDR1 SNHLY, CDR2 FYNGKV (reference sequence). CDR3: CASSLTGYTLYF. The CDR3 bases that were read are TGTGCCAGCAGCTTGACAGGTTACACCTTGTAC.

A word on this clone: Gene labels here are mouse ones. The read ends 1 residue before the CDR3 terminus; that terminus is restored from the germline J gene. The chain carries TRBV2 and TRBJ2-4; D remains ambiguous. Germline values: CDR1 LGHNA, CDR2 YSYQKL. V was cut by 0 bases and J by 4 bases, with 8 bases left in between. CDR3 length: 14 amino acids. The CDR3: CASSQDPGENTLYF. CDR3 bases read: TGTGCCAGCAGCCAAGATCCCGGGGAAAACACCTTGTAC.

This clone turned up a few times. The genes and germline here are from mouse. The CDR3 goes on 1 residue after the read ends, and that part is filled in from the germline J gene. The rearrangement links TRBV13-1 to TRBJ1-4; possibly TRBD1 for D (5 bases). The length of the CDR3 is 15 residues. With 0 bases removed from V and 0 bases from J, the gap between germline ends came to 6 bases. The germline CDR1 and CDR2 sequences are NSHNY and SYGAGN. The sequenced part of the CDR3 DNA is TGTGCCAGCAGTGATGTAGGGGTTTCCAACGAAAGATTATTT. This translates into CASSDVGVSNERLF. The whole CDR3 reads CASSDVGVSNERLFF.

This clone came up a few times. Mouse gene names apply. Read coverage stops 1 residue before the CDR3 terminus; the germline J gene supplies the remainder. The chain employs TRBV13-2 and TRBJ1-2; 8 nucleotides match TRBD1. The CDR3 runs to 14 residues. Germline V gene sequence: CDR1 NNHNN, CDR2 SYGAGS (reference sequence). The V segment lost 2 bases and the J segment 0 bases; nucleotides outside the gene matches: 0. The CDR3 bases that were read are TGTGCCAGCGGTGAGGGACAGGCAAACTCCGACTACACC. Translating gives CASGEGQANSDYT. The full CDR3 sequence reads CASGEGQANSDYTF.

In regard to this clone: The genes are named according to mouse. The read finishes 1 residue shy of the CDR3 end, and the germline J gene is used to complete it. The chain links TRBV12-1 to TRBJ1-4; D remains ambiguous. The length of the CDR3 is 12 residues. The V gene lost 4 bases and the J gene lost 7 bases, with 9 bases spanning the gap. CDR1 is SGHSN and CDR2 is HYEKVE in the germline V gene. The part of the CDR3 DNA that was read is TGTGCCAGCTCCCGGGCGGCCGAAAGATTATTT. Protein: CASSRAAERLF. The complete CDR3 sequence is CASSRAAERLFF.

About this clone itself: Genes and germline are mouse. The missing CDR3 end, 1 residue past where the read stops, is filled in from the germline J gene. The genes are TRBV12-1 and TRBJ2-5; TRBD1 matches 7 bases. The germline V gene has CDR1 SGHSN and CDR2 HYEKVE. The CDR3 has 15 amino acids. V lost 0 bases, J lost 0 bases, and 2 bases stayed unmatched. The sequenced part of the CDR3 DNA is TGTGCCAGCTCTCTCGACAGGGTTAACCAAGACACCCAGTAC. It yields the protein CASSLDRVNQDTQY. The whole CDR3 sequence is CASSLDRVNQDTQYF.

This clone was found a few times. Gene names are the mouse ones. The read falls 1 residue short of the CDR3 end, and the missing part is taken from the germline J gene. V gene TRBV19 combines with J gene TRBJ2-1, with 11 bases identical to TRBD2. The CDR3 is 16 amino acids. Looked up from germline, CDR1 is FNHDT and CDR2 is SITEND (reference sequence). The J segment lost 4 bases and the V segment lost 4 bases, leaving 7 bases of the junction unmatched. The CDR3 is CASSRRTGGRYAEQFF. Partial CDR3 DNA: TGTGCCAGCAGTCGACGGACTGGGGGGAGATATGCTGAGCAGTTC.

This clone was seen only a few times. Mouse gene names and germline throughout. The sequence runs out 1 residue before the end of the CDR3; the remainder is reconstructed from the germline J gene. In the same sample, other DNA sequences code for this CDR3. This chain uses TRBV4 with TRBJ2-7; no reliable D call. V was pared by 4 bases and J by 4 bases, with 2 bases between. The length of the CDR3 is 10 residues. Germline V gene lookup returns CDR1 LGHDT and CDR2 YNNKQL (reference sequence). The CDR3 protein is CASSFYEQYF. The sequenced part of the CDR3 DNA is TGTGCCAGCAGCTTTTATGAACAGTAC.

Only a few counts were recorded for this clone. The gene symbols are mouse symbols. The CDR3 goes on 1 residue after the read ends, and that part is filled in from the germline J gene. This chain joins TRBV19 and TRBJ2-1, with 9 bases lining up with TRBD2. The CDR3 is 14 amino acids. With V trimmed by 2 bases and J by 6 bases, 3 bases remained unmatched. CDR1 is FNHDT and CDR2 is SITEND in the germline V gene (reference sequence). The chain's CDR3 is CASSIGGARAEQFF. The DNA read from the CDR3 is TGTGCCAGCAGTATTGGGGGGGCGCGTGCTGAGCAGTTC.

On this clone: Gene names refer to mouse genes. The CDR3 goes on 1 residue after the read ends, and that part is filled in from the germline J gene. The chain carries TRBV13-3 and TRBJ1-4; the D gene is possibly TRBD1 (5 bases). V was shortened by 2 bases and J by 7 bases, with 9 bases between the two germline ends. This CDR3 contains 13 residues. Germline assignment: CDR1 NNHDY and CDR2 SYVADS. The CDR3 loop is CASSDRDRERLFF. CDR3 DNA (partial): TGTGCCAGCAGTGACAGGGATCGCGAAAGATTATTT.

This clone was counted once. Mouse germline and gene names are used. The CDR3 end lies 1 residue beyond the end of the read and is filled in from the germline J gene. The chain uses TRBV14 and TRBJ2-5, with 10 bases aligning to TRBD1. The CDR3 is made up of 14 amino acids. Looked up from germline, CDR1 is SGHDT and CDR2 is FRDEAV. V lost 5 bases, J lost 5 bases, and 5 bases stayed unmatched. CDR3: CASSRQGARDTQYF. The DNA read from the CDR3 is TGTGCCAGCAGCAGACAGGGGGCGCGAGACACCCAGTAC.

A word on this clone: The genes and germline here are from mouse. Coverage ceases 1 residue before the CDR3 finishes, and the germline J gene fills in the end. The chain links TRBV19 to TRBJ1-4; 7 bases are a match to TRBD1. Germline-derived CDR1 and CDR2 are FNHDT and SITEND (reference sequence). The CDR3 is 15 residues long. V gave up 6 bases and J gave up 0 bases; unmatched junction bases: 5. The CDR3 is CASNQGGISNERLFF. Incomplete CDR3 DNA: TGTGCCAGCAATCAGGGGGGAATTTCCAACGAAAGATTATTT.

This clone is a singleton in its sample. Genes here carry mouse names. The observed sequence ends 1 residue before the CDR3 terminus, with the missing tail filled in from the germline J gene. The V and J genes are TRBV1 and TRBJ2-4; 7 bases match TRBD1. The V gene end was trimmed by 0 bases and the J gene end by 5 bases; junction bases not matched to a gene: 5. The CDR3 has 15 residues. Germline V lookup: CDR1 NSQYPW, CDR2 LRSPGD (reference sequence). This chain's CDR3 is CTCSADQGDTNTLYF. The CDR3 DNA, read in part, is TGCACCTGCAGTGCAGATCAGGGGGATACAAACACCTTGTAC.

A word on this clone: Gene names follow the mouse nomenclature. Read coverage stops 1 residue before the CDR3 terminus; the germline J gene supplies the remainder. The rearrangement joins TRBV3 to TRBJ2-4, with 8 bases matching TRBD1. Germline CDR1 is SNHLY and CDR2 is FYNGKV (reference sequence). Trimming at V came to 5 bases and at J to 3 bases, leaving 1 base not matched to a gene. The CDR3 spans 13 residues. The CDR3 is CASSPGGQNTLYF. The covered CDR3 bases are TGTGCCAGCAGCCCAGGGGGCCAAAACACCTTGTAC.

A remark on this clone: Here the gene names and germline are mouse. The read ends 1 residue shy of where the CDR3 ends; the end is completed using the germline J gene. The rearrangement links TRBV19 to TRBJ2-1; the match to TRBD1 covers 9 bases. The length of the CDR3 is 15 residues. The V gene end was trimmed by 4 bases and the J gene end by 3 bases; junction bases not matched to a gene: 5. The germline V gene encodes CDR1 FNHDT and CDR2 SITEND (reference sequence). CDR3 residues: CASSLRDRAYAEQFF. Partial CDR3 DNA: TGTGCCAGCAGTCTCCGGGACAGGGCCTATGCTGAGCAGTTC.

As for this clone: Germline and genes here are mouse. From the germline J gene comes the end of the CDR3, since the read stops 1 residue before it. The chain joins TRBV1 to TRBJ2-3; D unclear. The CDR3 totals 13 residues. Trimming removed 6 bases at V and 0 bases at J, with 7 bases between. Per germline, CDR1 NSQYPW and CDR2 LRSPGD (reference sequence). CDR3: CTCRPSSAETLYF. The part of the CDR3 DNA that was read is TGCACCTGCAGGCCTAGTAGTGCAGAAACGCTGTAT.

With respect to this clone: Mouse gene names apply. The read gets to within 1 residue of the CDR3 end, and the germline J gene fills in the rest. This sequence joins TRBV13-1 and TRBJ2-7; 8 bases match TRBD2. This CDR3 has 14 residues. Germline loops: CDR1 NSHNY, CDR2 SYGAGN. V dropped 5 bases and J dropped 0; count of bases not matched to a gene: 4. The CDR3 sequence: CASRTGVSSYEQYF. The covered CDR3 bases are TGTGCCAGCAGGACTGGGGTGAGCTCCTATGAACAGTAC.

Note on this clone: Mouse names are used for the genes. The read ends 1 residue early relative to the CDR3; the germline J gene fills the gap. The rearrangement links TRBV13-3 to TRBJ1-4; D is possibly TRBD1 (6 bases). Looked up from germline, CDR1 is NNHDY and CDR2 is SYVADS. Trimming left V 5 bases short and J 4 bases short, with 6 bases between. The length of the CDR3 is 12 residues. The CDR3 DNA, read in part, is TGTGCCAGCAGGGACAGCAACGAAAGATTATTT. Translating it yields CASRDSNERLF. The whole CDR3 protein is CASRDSNERLFF.

Regarding this clone: Genes and germline are mouse. The CDR3 end is not reached by the read, which stops 1 residue before it; the germline J gene fills it in. The V call is TRBV13-2, the J call TRBJ2-3, with D hard to call. Deletions cut 0 bases from V and 0 bases from J, with 5 bases between. Germline CDR1 NNHNN, CDR2 SYGAGS (reference sequence). The CDR3 consists of 14 residues. The sequenced CDR3 bases are TGTGCCAGCGGTGATGTGGACAGTGCAGAAACGCTGTAT. Translation: CASGDVDSAETLY. The whole CDR3 protein reads CASGDVDSAETLYF.

To note about this clone: Gene names and germline refer to mouse. The read ends 1 residue early relative to the CDR3; the germline J gene fills the gap. The chain uses TRBV13-1 and TRBJ2-7; TRBD2 matches at 9 bases. J gave up 6 bases and V 3 bases, and 7 bases lay outside the gene matches. Looked up from germline, CDR1 is NSHNY and CDR2 is SYGAGN. The CDR3 is made up of 14 amino acids. The part of the CDR3 DNA that was read is TGTGCCAGCAGTGGTGGGGGGGCGCTAGGTGAACAGTAC. Translating gives CASSGGGALGEQY. The CDR3, in full, reads CASSGGGALGEQYF.